One and the same sample provided the 30 T cell receptor beta chains below, sequenced in a study of shared clonotypes between healthy human individuals. Only in-frame clones appear in the TCRdb table, and some are missing; sequencing was by immunoSEQ multiplex PCR. The sample has approximately 2,300,000 clones, just under 95% seen once. Sequenced: naive CD4+ T cells from PBMCs. Subset denoted: CD45RA+ positively selected. The source of these receptors is a young man in good health. Some clones in this sample may be carry-over from other donors' samples.

The chain is built from TRBV27 and TRBJ1-1, with 8 bases matching TRBD1. This CDR3 is 14 amino acids long. After removal of 5 bases from V and 8 bases from J, the junction contained 10 bases not matched to a gene. The germline CDR1 and CDR2 sequences are MNHEY and SMNVEV (reference sequence). The CDR3: CASSLQGGYREAFF. DNA of the CDR3: TGTGCCAGCAGTCTACAGGGGGGATACCGGGAAGCTTTCTTT.

V usage is TRBV2 and J usage is TRBJ2-5, with D unresolved. This CDR3 has 13 residues. In germline, CDR1 is SNHLY, CDR2 FYNNEI. Between the trimmed V and J ends, which lost 1 base and 1 base, there was a span of 4 bases. Here the CDR3 reads CASSEESQETQYF. The CDR3 DNA sequence: TGTGCCAGCAGTGAAGAGTCCCAAGAGACCCAGTACTTC. Full variable domain (rest looked up from reference TRBV2 and TRBJ2-5): EPEVTQTPSHQVTQMGQEVILRCVPISNHLYFYWYRQILGQKVEFLVSFYNNEISEKSEIFDDQFSVERPDGSNFTLKIRSTKLEDSAMYFCASSEESQETQYFGPGTRLLVL.

The V and J genes are TRBV6-1 and TRBJ1-1; no reliable D call. The CDR3 is 12 amino acids. In germline, CDR1 is MNHNS, CDR2 SASEGT. The V end was cut by 2 bases, the J end by 6 bases, with 7 bases between. The CDR3 sequence is CASSEKYSEAFF. CDR3 nucleotide sequence: TGTGCCAGCAGTGAAAAGTACTCTGAAGCTTTCTTT.

The chain is built from TRBV2 and TRBJ2-2; the D gene is possibly TRBD1 (5 bases). Trimming shortened V by 6 bases and J by 2 bases, and 10 bases separated the two germline ends. Looked up from germline, CDR1 is SNHLY and CDR2 is FYNNEI. CDR3 length: 14 residues. The CDR3 loop reads CASRKTDNTGELFF. In DNA form, the CDR3 reads TGTGCCAGCAGGAAGACAGATAACACCGGGGAGCTGTTTTTT.

This chain connects TRBV28 to TRBJ2-5; D not certain. CDR3 length equals 14 residues. Germline V gene data show CDR1 as MDHEN and CDR2 as SYDVKM. V dropped 6 bases and J dropped 5 bases, with 16 bases sitting between them. This chain's CDR3 is CASSPMRLGETQYF. The CDR3 DNA reads as TGTGCCAGCAGCCCGATGAGACTCGGGGAGACCCAGTACTTC.

V and J are TRBV5-1 and TRBJ1-1; possibly TRBD1 for D (6 bases). CDR1 is SGHRS, CDR2 YFSETQ, per germline. There are 15 residues in the CDR3. V was cut by 4 bases and J by 1 base, with 14 bases left in between. The CDR3 region is CASSVATDRNTEAFF. The DNA of the CDR3 is TGCGCCAGCAGCGTCGCCACGGACAGGAACACTGAAGCTTTCTTT.

Written as DNA, the CDR3 is TGTGCCAGCAGCCGATCCTACGGGACTTCCTCTGGGAATTCACCCCTCCACTTT. As protein: CASSRSYGTSSGNSPLHF. This chain joins TRBV5-4 and TRBJ1-6; the D gene is possibly TRBD1 (5 bases). V was pared by 4 bases and J by 7 bases, with 24 bases between. Germline loops: CDR1 SGHNT, CDR2 YYREEE (reference sequence). The CDR3 has 18 residues.

CDR3 nucleotides: TGTGCCAGCACCGACCGGGGACAGTTGGTAGATACGCAGTATTTT. It translates to CASTDRGQLVDTQYF. The rearrangement uses TRBV27 and TRBJ2-3; 7 bases align to TRBD1. The CDR3 length is 15 residues. The J segment lost 5 bases and the V segment lost 7 bases, leaving 12 bases of the junction unmatched. Germline CDR1 is MNHEY and CDR2 is SMNVEV (reference sequence).

This clone has just one count. The V gene is TRBV5-4, the J gene TRBJ2-6, with D possibly being TRBD1 (6 bases). Trimming stripped 0 bases from V and 1 base from J, with 8 bases between. CDR3 length: 16 residues. Germline V lookup: CDR1 SGHNT, CDR2 YYREEE (reference sequence). The CDR3 loop reads CASSLGGLSGANVLTF. CDR3 bases: TGTGCCAGCAGCTTGGGGGGGCTGTCTGGGGCCAACGTCCTGACTTTC.

Remarks on this clone: Other nucleotide sequences from this sample produce the same CDR3. The chain links TRBV9 to TRBJ1-2, with D tentatively TRBD1 (5 bases). Germline CDR1 is SGDLS and CDR2 is YYNGEE. CDR3 length equals 13 residues. The germline V and J ends were trimmed by 3 bases and 2 bases, with 8 bases remaining between them. The CDR3 reads CASSAGPNYGYTF. CDR3 nucleotide sequence: TGTGCCAGCAGCGCGGGACCAAACTATGGCTACACCTTC.

This clone has only one observation. This chain uses TRBV5-4 with TRBJ1-2, with D possibly matching TRBD1 (5 bases). This CDR3 region has 15 residues. V was shortened by 2 bases and J by 0 bases, with 11 bases between the two germline ends. In germline, CDR1 is SGHNT, CDR2 YYREEE (reference sequence). DNA for the CDR3: TGTGCCAGCAGCTTAACCGGGACGGCTAACTATGGCTACACCTTC. It codes for CASSLTGTANYGYTF.

This clone was counted once. The rearrangement links TRBV2 to TRBJ2-7, with 10 bases identical to TRBD1. This CDR3 contains 15 residues. Germline CDR1 SNHLY, CDR2 FYNNEI. The junction had 7 bases not matched to a gene; V was cut back by 6 bases and J by 2 bases. The CDR3 spells CASRRIGTGAYEQYF. In DNA form, the CDR3 reads TGTGCCAGCAGAAGGATTGGGACAGGGGCCTACGAGCAGTACTTC. The variable domain in full, completed from reference TRBV2 and TRBJ2-7, reads EPEVTQTPSHQVTQMGQEVILRCVPISNHLYFYWYRQILGQKVEFLVSFYNNEISEKSEIFDDQFSVERPDGSNFTLKIRSTKLEDSAMYFCASRRIGTGAYEQYFGPGTRLTVT.

The table lists this clone with a count of one. This rearrangement joins TRBV4-3 to TRBJ1-1; D call uncertain. The CDR3 is 14 residues long. Germline V lookup: CDR1 LGHNA, CDR2 YSLEER. The ends were cut back, 3 bases at V and 4 bases at J, with 12 bases in the middle. The chain's CDR3 is CASSQRGRLTEAFF. The CDR3 nucleotides are TGCGCCAGCAGCCAGCGGGGTAGACTCACTGAAGCTTTCTTT.

V gene TRBV27 combines with J gene TRBJ2-7, with D perhaps TRBD1 (5 bases). This CDR3 is 14 amino acids long. Germline CDR1 is MNHEY and CDR2 is SMNVEV (reference sequence). Trimming cost V 4 bases and J 7 bases, with 17 bases left between them. CDR3 sequence: CASSSSAGLGEQYF. The CDR3 region has the DNA TGTGCCAGCAGTTCCTCGGCAGGGTTGGGAGAGCAGTACTTC.

The V and J genes are TRBV12-5 and TRBJ2-1; 13 positions match TRBD2. The ends lost 5 bases at V and 9 bases at J; junction bases unmatched: 7. CDR3 length equals 15 residues. In germline, CDR1 is LGHNT, CDR2 FRNRAP. In nucleotides, the CDR3 is TGTGCTAGTGGTACAGGACTAGCGGGAGAAGGTGAGCAGTTCTTC. This sequence encodes CASGTGLAGEGEQFF.

The chain carries TRBV28 and TRBJ1-4; 9 bases fit TRBD1. Trimming removed 5 bases from V and 10 bases from J; junction bases left unmatched: 11. The CDR3 is 15 amino acids. Germline CDR1 reads MDHEN; CDR2 reads SYDVKM. CDR3 amino acids: CASSPRTGAVGKLFF. CDR3 nucleotide sequence: TGTGCCAGCAGTCCCCGGACAGGGGCCGTGGGAAAACTGTTTTTT.

Of note for this clone: A read error may account for a junction end that differs from germline. This sequence joins TRBV11-2 and TRBJ2-5; D could derive from TRBD1 or TRBD2 (5 bases each). CDR3 length equals 14 residues. Looked up from germline, CDR1 is SGHAT and CDR2 is FQNNGV. CDR3 in amino acids: CASSLSGTGAPPDF. CDR3 in DNA: TGTGCCAGCAGCTTATCTGGCACCGGGGCTCCCCCAGACTTC.

J is TRBJ1-4 and V is TRBV5-1; D not resolved. There are 14 residues in the CDR3. Trimming took 4 bases from V and 6 from J, leaving 13 bases between them. Germline lookup yields CDR1 SGHRS and CDR2 YFSETQ. CDR3 in amino acids: CASSEAQWDEKLFF. Here the CDR3 DNA reads TGCGCCAGCAGCGAGGCCCAATGGGATGAAAAACTGTTTTTT. Drawing the rest from reference TRBV5-1 and TRBJ1-4, the complete variable domain is KAGVTQTPRYLIKTRGQQVTLSCSPISGHRSVSWYQQTPGQGLQFLFEYFSETQRNKGNFPGRFSGRQFSNSRSEMNVSTLELGDSALYLCASSEAQWDEKLFFGSGTQLSVL.

Turning to this clone: This sample includes further DNA sequences coding for the same CDR3. V gene TRBV7-9 combines with J gene TRBJ2-3; D uncertain. This CDR3 comprises 11 residues. V gave up 5 bases and J gave up 6 bases, with 6 bases separating them. In germline, CDR1 is SEHNR, CDR2 FQNEAQ (reference sequence). CDR3 in DNA: TGTGCCAGCAGCCCGCCGGATACGCAGTATTTT. As protein: CASSPPDTQYF.

The chain combines TRBV30 with TRBJ2-5; D may be TRBD2 (6 bases). V was cut by 4 bases and J by 9 bases, with 21 bases left in between. This CDR3 comprises 14 residues. Germline values: CDR1 GTSNPN, CDR2 SVGIG (reference sequence). CDR3 sequence (DNA): TGTGCCTGGACCCCCGGGGGATTCGGTGAGGCCCAGTACTTC. It is translated as CAWTPGGFGEAQYF.

V is TRBV7-9 and J is TRBJ2-7; no clear D gene. The V and J ends lost 3 bases and 7 bases respectively, with 16 bases between them. Germline CDR1 is SEHNR and CDR2 is FQNEAQ (reference sequence). The CDR3 totals 14 residues. In DNA form, the CDR3 reads TGTGCCAGCAGCTTGGCCAGTGACGGAACGGAGCAGTACTTC. It encodes CASSLASDGTEQYF.

This sequence joins TRBV28 and TRBJ2-1, with D perhaps assigned TRBD1 or TRBD2 (5 bases each). The germline V gene encodes CDR1 MDHEN and CDR2 SYDVKM. The CDR3 totals 15 residues. Trimming took off 5 bases at V and 10 bases at J, with 21 bases between the two ends. In DNA, the CDR3 is TGTGCCAGCAGTGCCGGGACCCTGACTTTGGGCGAGCAGTTCTTC. Translating it yields CASSAGTLTLGEQFF.

For this clone: This sample includes further DNA sequences coding for the same CDR3. This chain uses TRBV7-2 with TRBJ2-5; no firm D call. This CDR3 has 14 amino acids. V was pared by 1 base and J by 1 base, with 7 bases between. The germline V gene encodes CDR1 SGHTA and CDR2 FQGNSA. This CDR3 is CASSLEAGQETQYF. The CDR3 bases are TGTGCCAGCAGCTTAGAGGCAGGCCAAGAGACCCAGTACTTC.

The chain couples TRBV18 to TRBJ1-1, with TRBD1 as a possible D gene (6 bases). The V and J ends lost 3 bases and 3 bases respectively, with 14 bases between them. Per the germline V gene, CDR1 is KGHSH and CDR2 is LQKENI. The CDR3 has 15 amino acids. The CDR3 DNA reads as TGTGCCAGCTCACCTATCTCAGGGGTTTACACTGAAGCTTTCTTT. It specifies CASSPISGVYTEAFF.

The table lists this clone with a count of one. The rearrangement links TRBV9 to TRBJ1-4; D call uncertain. The germline V gene has CDR1 SGDLS and CDR2 YYNGEE. Trimming took 0 bases from V and 8 from J, leaving 17 bases between them. The CDR3 contains 16 residues. The CDR3 here is CASSVGWEAREEKLFF. In nucleotides, the CDR3 is TGTGCCAGCAGCGTAGGCTGGGAGGCGCGGGAGGAAAAACTGTTTTTT.

The chain carries TRBV5-1 and TRBJ2-1; the D gene is possibly TRBD2 (5 bases). Trimming left V 5 bases short and J 0 bases short, with 9 bases between. CDR1 is SGHRS and CDR2 is YFSETQ in the germline V gene. The CDR3 has 14 amino acids. In DNA, the CDR3 is TGCGCCAGCAGATCCGACTACTCCTACAATGAGCAGTTCTTC. It is translated as CASRSDYSYNEQFF. The full variable domain, its missing parts supplied by reference TRBV5-1 and TRBJ2-1, is KAGVTQTPRYLIKTRGQQVTLSCSPISGHRSVSWYQQTPGQGLQFLFEYFSETQRNKGNFPGRFSGRQFSNSRSEMNVSTLELGDSALYLCASRSDYSYNEQFFGPGTRLTVL.

The V call is TRBV29-1, the J call TRBJ2-1, with D tentatively TRBD1 (5 bases). The CDR3 extends over 15 amino acids. Per germline, CDR1 SQVTM and CDR2 ANQGSEA. Trimming took 3 bases from V and 4 from J, leaving 16 bases between them. The CDR3 bases are TGCAGCGTTGATCGAAGGCGACAGACGTACAATGAGCAGTTCTTC. This encodes CSVDRRRQTYNEQFF.

The rearrangement joins TRBV7-8 to TRBJ2-5, with 9 bases fitting TRBD2. Germline CDR1 SGHVS, CDR2 FQNEAQ. J lost 3 bases, V lost 5 bases, and 10 bases had no gene match. The CDR3 contains 16 residues. The CDR3 reads CASSPAPSSGKETQYF. In nucleotides, the CDR3 is TGTGCCAGCAGCCCCGCCCCGTCTAGCGGGAAAGAGACCCAGTACTTC.

This chain connects TRBV11-2 to TRBJ1-4; D is unclear. CDR1 is SGHAT and CDR2 is FQNNGV in the germline V gene. V was clipped by 8 bases and J by 4 bases, with 14 bases between them. The CDR3 loop spans 14 amino acids. This CDR3 reads CASGVGNDNEKLFF. DNA for the CDR3: TGTGCCAGCGGTGTTGGAAACGATAATGAAAAACTGTTTTTT. The variable domain in full, with the rest retrieved from reference TRBV11-2 and TRBJ1-4, is EAGVAQSPRYKIIEKRQSVAFWCNPISGHATLYWYQQILGQGPKLLIQFQNNGVVDDSQLPKDRFSAERLKGVDSTLKIQPAKLEDSAVYLCASGVGNDNEKLFFGSGTQLSVL.

The J gene is TRBJ1-3, the V gene TRBV5-1; 8 positions agree with TRBD1. Germline CDR1 is SGHRS and CDR2 is YFSETQ. J gave up 4 bases and V 3 bases, and 6 bases lay outside the gene matches. The CDR3 sequence is 15 residues long. The CDR3 region is CASSSTGGSGNTIYF. For the CDR3, the DNA is TGCGCCAGCAGCTCAACAGGGGGATCGGGAAACACCATATATTTT. The full variable domain, its missing parts supplied by reference TRBV5-1 and TRBJ1-3, is KAGVTQTPRYLIKTRGQQVTLSCSPISGHRSVSWYQQTPGQGLQFLFEYFSETQRNKGNFPGRFSGRQFSNSRSEMNVSTLELGDSALYLCASSSTGGSGNTIYFGEGSWLTVV.